This T cell receptor (beta chain) was captured by sequencing in a study of blood T cell repertoires in COVID-19. Study-wide context: Sources were T cells, B-cell-depleted T cells, or PBMCs; the material itself was cDNA or gDNA.

This clone was detected once. Trimming took 3 bases from V and 9 from J, leaving 20 bases between them. Germline lookup yields CDR1 LGHDT and CDR2 YNNKEL (reference sequence). The CDR3 contains 15 residues. Sequencing used immunoSEQ multiplex PCR; TCRdb keeps in-frame clones, though not all of them. The sample contains some 47,000 clones, roughly 82% of which appear only once. The chain has TRBV3-1 (or the pseudogene TRBV3-2) and TRBJ1-1, with D perhaps matching TRBD1 (5 bases). The material sequenced was peripheral blood. This receptor was obtained from a woman aged 55-70 years with acute or convalescent COVID-19. The CDR3, as DNA: TGTGCCAGCAGCCAGGGCCCGGGGGGGGTACAAAAAGCTTTCTTT. This translates into CASSQGPGGVQKAFF.